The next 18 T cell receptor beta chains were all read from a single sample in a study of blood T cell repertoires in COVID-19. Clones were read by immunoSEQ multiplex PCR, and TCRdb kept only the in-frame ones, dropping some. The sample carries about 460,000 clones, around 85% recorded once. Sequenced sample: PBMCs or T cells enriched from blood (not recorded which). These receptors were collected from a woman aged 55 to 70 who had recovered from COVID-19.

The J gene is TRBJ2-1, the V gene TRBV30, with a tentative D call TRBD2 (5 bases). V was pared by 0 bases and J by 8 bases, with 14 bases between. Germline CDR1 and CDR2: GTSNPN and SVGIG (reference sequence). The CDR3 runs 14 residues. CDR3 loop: CAWSVRGKVDEQFF. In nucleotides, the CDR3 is TGTGCCTGGAGTGTACGAGGGAAGGTTGATGAGCAGTTCTTC.

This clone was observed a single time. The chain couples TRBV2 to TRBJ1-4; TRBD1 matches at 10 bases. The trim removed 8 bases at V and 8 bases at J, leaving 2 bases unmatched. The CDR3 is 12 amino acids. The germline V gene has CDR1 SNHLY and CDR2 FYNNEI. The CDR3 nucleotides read TGTGCCAGCGGGACAGGGGAAGAAAAACTGTTTTTT. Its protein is CASGTGEEKLFF. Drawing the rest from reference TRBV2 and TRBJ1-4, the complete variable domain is EPEVTQTPSHQVTQMGQEVILRCVPISNHLYFYWYRQILGQKVEFLVSFYNNEISEKSEIFDDQFSVERPDGSNFTLKIRSTKLEDSAMYFCASGTGEEKLFFGSGTQLSVL.

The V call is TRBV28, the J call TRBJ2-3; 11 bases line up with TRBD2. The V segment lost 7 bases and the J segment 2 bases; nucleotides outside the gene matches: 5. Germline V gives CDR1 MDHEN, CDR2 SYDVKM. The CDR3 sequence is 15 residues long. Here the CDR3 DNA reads TGTGCCAGCACTGTAGCGGGGGGGCACACAGATACGCAGTATTTT. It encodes CASTVAGGHTDTQYF. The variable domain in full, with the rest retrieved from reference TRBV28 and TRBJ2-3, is DVKVTQSSRYLVKRTGEKVFLECVQDMDHENMFWYRQDPGLGLRLIYFSYDVKMKEKGDIPEGYSVSREKKERFSLILESASTNQTSMYLCASTVAGGHTDTQYFGPGTRLTVL.

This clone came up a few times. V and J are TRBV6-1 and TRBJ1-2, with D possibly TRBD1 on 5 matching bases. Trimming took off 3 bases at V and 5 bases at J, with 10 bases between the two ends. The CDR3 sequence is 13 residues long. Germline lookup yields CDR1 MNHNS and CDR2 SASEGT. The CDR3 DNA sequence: TGTGCCAGCAGTGATGGACACCGATATGGCTACACCTTC. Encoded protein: CASSDGHRYGYTF.

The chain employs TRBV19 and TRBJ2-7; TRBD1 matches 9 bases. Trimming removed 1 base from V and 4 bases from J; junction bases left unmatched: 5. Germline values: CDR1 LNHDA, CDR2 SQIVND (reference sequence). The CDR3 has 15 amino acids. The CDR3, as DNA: TGTGCCAGTAGTATAGCGGGACAGGGTGTTTACGAGCAGTACTTC. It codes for CASSIAGQGVYEQYF. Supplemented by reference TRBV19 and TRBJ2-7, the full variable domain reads DGGITQSPKYLFRKEGQNVTLSCEQNLNHDAMYWYRQDPGQGLRLIYYSQIVNDFQKGDIAEGYSVSREKKESFPLTVTSAQKNPTAFYLCASSIAGQGVYEQYFGPGTRLTVT.

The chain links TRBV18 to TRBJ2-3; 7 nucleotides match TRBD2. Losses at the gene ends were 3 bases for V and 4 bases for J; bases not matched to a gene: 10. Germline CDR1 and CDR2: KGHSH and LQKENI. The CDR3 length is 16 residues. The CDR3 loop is CASSPVGGSQADTQYF. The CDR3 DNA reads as TGTGCCAGCTCACCTGTCGGGGGGTCGCAGGCAGATACGCAGTATTTT.

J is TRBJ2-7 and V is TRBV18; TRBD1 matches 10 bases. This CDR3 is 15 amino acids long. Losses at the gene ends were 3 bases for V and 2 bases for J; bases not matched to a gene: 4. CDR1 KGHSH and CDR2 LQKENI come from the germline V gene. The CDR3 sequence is CASSPPGTGAYEQYF. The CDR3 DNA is TGTGCCAGCTCACCCCCGGGGACAGGGGCCTACGAGCAGTACTTC.

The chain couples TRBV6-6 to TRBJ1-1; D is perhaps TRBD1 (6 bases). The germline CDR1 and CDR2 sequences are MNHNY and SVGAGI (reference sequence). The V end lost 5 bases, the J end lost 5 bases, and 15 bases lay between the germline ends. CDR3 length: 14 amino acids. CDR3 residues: CASSPQGQVTEAFF. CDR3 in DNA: TGTGCCAGCAGTCCCCAGGGGCAGGTGACTGAAGCTTTCTTT.

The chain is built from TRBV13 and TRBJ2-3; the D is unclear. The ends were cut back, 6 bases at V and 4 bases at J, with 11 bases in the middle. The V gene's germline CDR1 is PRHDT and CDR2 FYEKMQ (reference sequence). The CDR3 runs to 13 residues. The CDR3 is CASRSVLADTQYF. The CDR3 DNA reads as TGTGCCAGCAGGAGTGTACTGGCAGATACGCAGTATTTT.

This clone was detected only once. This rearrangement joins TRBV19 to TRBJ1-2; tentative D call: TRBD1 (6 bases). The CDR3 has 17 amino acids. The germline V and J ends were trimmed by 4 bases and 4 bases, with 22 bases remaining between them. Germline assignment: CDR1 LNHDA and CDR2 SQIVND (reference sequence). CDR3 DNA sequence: TGTGCCAGTAGTACCGGATTTCAAGGCAGGGGACGCTATGGCTACACCTTC. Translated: CASSTGFQGRGRYGYTF.

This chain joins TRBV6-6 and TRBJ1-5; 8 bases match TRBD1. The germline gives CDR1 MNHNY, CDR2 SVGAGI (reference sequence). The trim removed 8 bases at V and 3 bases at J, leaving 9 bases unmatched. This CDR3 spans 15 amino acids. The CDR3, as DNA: TGTGCCAGCCAGAGGGGACAGGCAAACAATCAGCCCCAGCATTTT. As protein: CASQRGQANNQPQHF.

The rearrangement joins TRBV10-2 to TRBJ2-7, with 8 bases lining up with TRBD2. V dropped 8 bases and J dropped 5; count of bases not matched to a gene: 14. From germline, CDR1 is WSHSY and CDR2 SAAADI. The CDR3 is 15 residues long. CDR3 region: CASRRTGGQGHEQYF. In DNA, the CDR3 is TGCGCCAGCCGAAGAACGGGGGGGCAGGGCCACGAGCAGTACTTC.

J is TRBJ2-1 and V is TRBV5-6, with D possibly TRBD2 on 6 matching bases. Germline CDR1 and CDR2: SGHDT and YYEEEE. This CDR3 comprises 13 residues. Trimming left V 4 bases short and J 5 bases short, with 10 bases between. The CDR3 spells CASSRDLHNEQFF. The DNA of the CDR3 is TGTGCCAGCAGCCGGGACTTGCACAATGAGCAGTTCTTC.

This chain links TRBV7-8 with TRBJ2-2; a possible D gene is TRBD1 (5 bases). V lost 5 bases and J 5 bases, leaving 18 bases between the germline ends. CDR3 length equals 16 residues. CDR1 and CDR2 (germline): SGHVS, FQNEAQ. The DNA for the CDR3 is TGTGCCAGCAGCCCCTGGGGCAGGGAAGTGACCGGGGAGCTGTTTTTT. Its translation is CASSPWGREVTGELFF. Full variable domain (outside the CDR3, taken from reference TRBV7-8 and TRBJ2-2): GAGVSQSPRYKVAKRGQDVALRCDPISGHVSLFWYQQALGQGPEFLTYFQNEAQLDKSGLPSDRFFAERPEGSVSTLKIQRTQQEDSAVYLCASSPWGREVTGELFFGEGSRLTVL.

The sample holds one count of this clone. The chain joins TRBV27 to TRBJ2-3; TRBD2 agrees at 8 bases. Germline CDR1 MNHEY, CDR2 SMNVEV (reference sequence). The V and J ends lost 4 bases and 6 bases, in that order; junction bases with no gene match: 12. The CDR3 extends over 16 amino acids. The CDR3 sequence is CASSSSSGVGWDTQYF. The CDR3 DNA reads TGTGCCAGCAGTTCAAGTAGCGGGGTAGGTTGGGATACGCAGTATTTT.

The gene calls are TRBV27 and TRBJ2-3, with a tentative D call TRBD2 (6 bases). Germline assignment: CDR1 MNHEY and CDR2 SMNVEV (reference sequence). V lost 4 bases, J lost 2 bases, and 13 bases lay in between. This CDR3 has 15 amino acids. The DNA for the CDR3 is TGTGCCAGCAGTTGGTTTAGGGACTTCACAGATACGCAGTATTTT. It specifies CASSWFRDFTDTQYF.

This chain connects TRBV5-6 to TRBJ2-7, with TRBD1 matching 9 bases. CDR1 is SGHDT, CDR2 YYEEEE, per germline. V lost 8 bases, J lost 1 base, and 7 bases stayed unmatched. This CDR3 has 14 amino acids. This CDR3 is CARDGQGPSYEQYF. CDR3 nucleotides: TGTGCCAGAGACGGACAGGGGCCGTCCTACGAGCAGTACTTC.

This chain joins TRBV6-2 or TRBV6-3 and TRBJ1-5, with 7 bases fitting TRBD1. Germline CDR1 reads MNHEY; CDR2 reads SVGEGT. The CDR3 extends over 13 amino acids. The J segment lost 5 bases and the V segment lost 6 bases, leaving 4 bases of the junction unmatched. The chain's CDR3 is CASSPGTDQPQHF. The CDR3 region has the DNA TGTGCCAGCAGCCCCGGGACAGATCAGCCCCAGCATTTT.